Below, 30 T cell receptor beta chains from the same sample are listed, as sequenced in a study of blood T cells in healthy people across ages. The authors ran a second PCR of about 7 to 12 cycles using a sample-barcoded 5' primer and a J-beta primer mix. Each CDR3 protein is one row after TCRdb ran MiXCR on the 5' RACE reads. This table holds about 760,000 distinct CDR3 sequences, roughly 56% found once. Sequencing used blood. The receptors come from a man aged 35 to 55 in good health.

This clonotype was counted a few times. V gene TRBV7-2 combines with J gene TRBJ2-5; 7 bases agree with TRBD1. There are 14 residues in the CDR3. The V segment lost 5 bases and the J segment 2 bases; nucleotides outside the gene matches: 5. Germline V lookup: CDR1 SGHTA, CDR2 FQGNSA. CDR3 in DNA: TGTGCCAGCAGCAGTCGACAGGGTCAAGAGACCCAGTACTTC. Its protein product is CASSSRQGQETQYF.

The genes are TRBV7-3 and TRBJ2-1, with 7 bases matching TRBD2. The length of the CDR3 is 18 residues. Losses at the gene ends were 4 bases for V and 3 bases for J; bases not matched to a gene: 15. Germline CDR1 reads SGHTA; CDR2 reads FQGTGA. The CDR3 protein is CASSSIGTTLRGYNEQFF. The CDR3 nucleotides read TGTGCCAGCAGCTCCATCGGGACTACCTTGAGAGGCTACAATGAGCAGTTCTTC.

This clonotype showed up just a few times. The chain uses TRBV6-6 and TRBJ2-7; D possibly corresponds to TRBD1 (6 bases). From germline, CDR1 is MNHNY and CDR2 SVGAGI (reference sequence). V was shortened by 5 bases and J by 3 bases, with 8 bases between the two germline ends. This CDR3 has 12 amino acids. CDR3 sequence: CASSGQNYEQYF. CDR3 nucleotide sequence: TGTGCCAGCAGTGGACAGAACTACGAGCAGTACTTC.

The rearrangement uses TRBV12-5 and TRBJ1-5; D gene unclear. Per germline, CDR1 LGHNT and CDR2 FRNRAP. The ends were cut back, 9 bases at V and 6 bases at J, with 9 bases in the middle. This CDR3 is built from 11 residues. In DNA, the CDR3 is TGTGCTAGGGACGGTTCTCAGCCCCAGCATTTT. Translating gives CARDGSQPQHF. The full variable domain, completed using reference TRBV12-5 and TRBJ1-5, is DARVTQTPRHKVTEMGQEVTMRCQPILGHNTVFWYRQTMMQGLELLAYFRNRAPLDDSGMPKDRFSAEMPDATLATLKIQPSEPRDSAVYFCARDGSQPQHFGDGTRLSIL.

V is TRBV6-1 and J is TRBJ2-7, with D possibly TRBD1 on 6 matching bases. The DNA end is a closer match to TRBJ2-5, so the J assignment may be wrong. The CDR3 is 13 residues long. CDR1 and CDR2 from the germline V gene are MNHNS and SASEGT. The CDR3: CASSEVRGETQYF. In nucleotides, the CDR3 is TGTGCCAGCAGTGAAGTCAGGGGAGAGACCCAGTACTTC.

On this clonotype itself: The junction does not match germline at one end; this may be a read error. The chain is built from TRBV7-2 and TRBJ2-3; TRBD2 is a possible D gene (5 bases). The CDR3 is made up of 16 amino acids. CDR1 is SGHTA and CDR2 is FQGNSA in the germline V gene. The CDR3 sequence: CASSTRPSLGTDTLYF. Written as DNA, the CDR3 is TGTGCCAGCAGCACCCGCCCTAGCCTTGGCACAGATACGCTGTATTTT.

This chain uses TRBV11-2 with TRBJ2-5, with D tentatively TRBD2 (6 bases). Near its end, the DNA agrees better with TRBJ2-7, so the J call may be wrong. The germline gives CDR1 SGHAT, CDR2 FQNNGV. The CDR3 covers 14 residues. The DNA for the CDR3 is TGTGCCAGCAGCTTAGGAACGGGGGTCCACGAGCAGTACTTC. Protein product: CASSLGTGVHEQYF.

This rearrangement joins TRBV7-3 to TRBJ1-2; 8 bases are shared with TRBD1. Unmatched junction bases numbered 12, after V lost 5 bases and J lost 4 bases. The germline CDR1 and CDR2 sequences are SGHTA and FQGTGA. There are 16 residues in the CDR3. This CDR3 reads CASSQVSGTGFYGYTF. CDR3 nucleotides: TGTGCCAGCAGCCAAGTATCCGGGACAGGTTTCTATGGCTACACCTTC.

This clonotype occurred a few times. The chain couples TRBV5-1 to TRBJ2-7; possible D gene TRBD1, 7 bases. Trimming left V 0 bases short and J 3 bases short, with 13 bases between. The CDR3 is made up of 15 amino acids. Germline values: CDR1 SGHRS, CDR2 YFSETQ. In DNA, the CDR3 is TGCGCCAGCAGCTTGGGAGGAGGGGGCCTCTACGAGCAGTACTTC. Translating it yields CASSLGGGGLYEQYF.

This clonotype was counted a few times. The J gene is TRBJ2-7, the V gene TRBV5-1; TRBD1 matches 9 bases. Per germline, CDR1 SGHRS and CDR2 YFSETQ. The V segment lost 4 bases and the J segment 3 bases; nucleotides outside the gene matches: 8. The CDR3 is 15 residues long. The CDR3 bases are TGCGCCAGCAGCGGAAGCCCGGGACAGGGCTACGAGCAGTACTTC. Its protein product is CASSGSPGQGYEQYF.

The rearrangement uses TRBV28 and TRBJ1-2, with D possibly TRBD1 on 5 matching bases. Germline V lookup: CDR1 MDHEN, CDR2 SYDVKM. This CDR3 comprises 14 residues. The V gene lost 6 bases and the J gene lost 7 bases, with 18 bases spanning the gap. The CDR3 DNA sequence: TGTGCCAGCAGCATAGTGGGACGGTACTCTGGCTACACCTTC. Its translation: CASSIVGRYSGYTF.

The chain uses TRBV7-2 and TRBJ2-3, with 9 bases that match TRBD2. J was trimmed by 3 bases and V by 5 bases; bases with no gene match: 12. The CDR3 is 17 residues long. Germline CDR1 SGHTA, CDR2 FQGNSA. This CDR3 reads CASSPLGSGGLTDTQYF. CDR3 bases: TGTGCCAGCAGCCCGCTGGGGAGCGGGGGGTTGACAGATACGCAGTATTTT.

This clonotype was picked up one time. The chain carries TRBV9 and TRBJ2-5; TRBD1 is a possible D gene (6 bases). Germline CDR1 is SGDLS and CDR2 is YYNGEE. V lost 0 bases to trimming and J lost 0 bases, with 18 bases between them. CDR3 size: 18 residues. The CDR3 region has the DNA TGTGCCAGCAGCGTAGCCAACCCTCCCAGGGGCGACCAAGAGACCCAGTACTTC. Its translation is CASSVANPPRGDQETQYF.

This clonotype was detected many times. J is TRBJ2-5 and V is TRBV7-2, with 10 bases matching TRBD2. Germline-derived CDR1 and CDR2 are SGHTA and FQGNSA. The CDR3 length is 14 residues. V gave up 8 bases and J gave up 5 bases; unmatched junction bases: 8. The CDR3 loop reads CASVPSGSPETQYF. CDR3 nucleotide sequence: TGTGCCAGCGTTCCTAGCGGGAGTCCCGAGACCCAGTACTTC. The full variable domain, completed using reference TRBV7-2 and TRBJ2-5, is GAGVSQSPSNKVTEKGKDVELRCDPISGHTALYWYRQSLGQGLEFLIYFQGNSAPDKSGLPSDRFSAERTGGSVSTLTIQRTQQEDSAVYLCASVPSGSPETQYFGPGTRLLVL.

This chain links TRBV11-2 with TRBJ2-3; 8 bases map to TRBD1. V lost 3 bases to trimming and J lost 4 bases; unmatched junction nucleotides: 6. CDR1 and CDR2 (germline): SGHAT, FQNNGV. The CDR3 contains 15 residues. CDR3 nucleotides: TGTGCCAGCAGCTTGGCAGGGGGCGGTTCAGATACGCAGTATTTT. The encoded protein is CASSLAGGGSDTQYF.

The chain has TRBV6-1 and TRBJ2-4; 9 bases map to TRBD1. TRBJ2-7 matches the DNA end more closely, so the J call is doubtful. The germline CDR1 and CDR2 sequences are MNHNS and SASEGT. CDR3 length equals 15 residues. CDR3 residues: CASSATGTGTYEQYF. CDR3 nucleotides: TGTGCCAGCAGTGCTACCGGGACAGGGACCTACGAGCAGTACTTC.

The J gene is TRBJ1-2, the V gene TRBV2; D ambiguous. V was pared by 3 bases and J by 7 bases, with 6 bases between. Germline CDR1 is SNHLY and CDR2 is FYNNEI. The CDR3 is 11 residues long. CDR3 nucleotides: TGTGCCAGCAGTGACGGTGGTGGCTACACCTTC. This gives the protein CASSDGGGYTF.

This rearrangement joins TRBV7-6 to TRBJ1-1; D gene unclear. Trimming cost V 6 bases and J 4 bases, with 12 bases left between them. The CDR3 totals 13 residues. Germline CDR1 is SGHVS and CDR2 is FNYEAQ. CDR3 in DNA: TGTGCCAGCAGTTTTGCCTCGACCACTGAAGCTTTCTTT. Protein sequence: CASSFASTTEAFF.

The chain couples TRBV9 to TRBJ1-2, with D uncertain. The length of the CDR3 is 14 residues. Germline lookup yields CDR1 SGDLS and CDR2 YYNGEE. Trimming shortened V by 0 bases and J by 0 bases, and 6 bases separated the two germline ends. CDR3 loop: CASSVASANYGYTF. The CDR3 coding sequence is TGTGCCAGCAGCGTAGCTTCAGCTAACTATGGCTACACCTTC.

The gene calls are TRBV28 and TRBJ2-5; 11 positions agree with TRBD1. With V trimmed by 5 bases and J by 3 bases, 11 bases remained unmatched. The CDR3 is made up of 17 amino acids. Germline assignment: CDR1 MDHEN and CDR2 SYDVKM. The CDR3, as DNA: TGTGCCAGCAGTGTTGGACCCCCGGGACAGGGGGAAGAGACCCAGTACTTC. This translates into CASSVGPPGQGEETQYF.

The V gene is TRBV20-1, the J gene TRBJ2-5; 10 bases align to TRBD2. The germline CDR1 and CDR2 sequences are DFQATT and SNEGSKA (reference sequence). This CDR3 region has 15 residues. The J segment lost 5 bases and the V segment lost 0 bases, leaving 6 bases of the junction unmatched. Here the CDR3 DNA reads TGCAGTGCTAGAGACCCTAGCGGGGGAAGGGAGACCCAGTACTTC. Translated, it gives CSARDPSGGRETQYF.

The chain recombines TRBV6-2 or TRBV6-3 with TRBJ2-7, with TRBD2 identical over 8 bases. The DNA matches TRBJ2-5 better at its end, which makes the J call doubtful. Per the germline V gene, CDR1 is MNHEY and CDR2 is SVGEGT. This CDR3 has 17 amino acids. CDR3 amino acids: CASRAAGLVTLRETQYF. The CDR3 coding sequence is TGTGCCAGCAGGGCGGCGGGACTAGTAACTTTGAGAGAGACCCAGTACTTC.

This clonotype was counted only a few times. J is TRBJ1-4 and V is TRBV7-2; no definite D call. The CDR3 contains 13 residues. CDR1 is SGHTA and CDR2 is FQGNSA in the germline V gene. V dropped 5 bases and J dropped 7 bases, with 11 bases sitting between them. CDR3 DNA: TGTGCCAGCAGCGAAGATTACCCTGAAAAACTGTTTTTT. It codes for CASSEDYPEKLFF.

The J gene is TRBJ2-1, the V gene TRBV12-3 or TRBV12-4, with TRBD2 as a possible D gene (7 bases). Trimming removed 5 bases at V and 12 bases at J, with 11 bases between. The CDR3 is made up of 11 amino acids. CDR3 region: CASSTRGPQFF. CDR3 nucleotide sequence: TGTGCCAGCAGTACGCGGGGGCCGCAGTTCTTC.

There are a few counts of this clonotype. The chain recombines TRBV9 with TRBJ2-3; no definite D call. Trimming pared 2 bases from V and 5 bases from J, leaving 18 bases between. The CDR3 extends over 16 amino acids. Germline CDR1 and CDR2: SGDLS and YYNGEE. CDR3 region: CASSVKATDLGDTQYF. CDR3 bases: TGTGCCAGCAGCGTGAAGGCGACCGACCTCGGAGATACGCAGTATTTT.

This chain connects TRBV15 to TRBJ2-3, with 9 bases identical to TRBD1. CDR3 size: 16 residues. V was clipped by 2 bases and J by 5 bases; unmatched bases: 8. Looked up from germline, CDR1 is LNHNV and CDR2 is YYDKDF (reference sequence). This CDR3 is CATSRISGTGLDTQYF. The CDR3 nucleotides are TGTGCCACCAGCAGAATTTCCGGGACAGGGTTAGATACGCAGTATTTT.

This clonotype was detected only a few times. The gene calls are TRBV5-1 and TRBJ2-3; D not certain. Germline assignment: CDR1 SGHRS and CDR2 YFSETQ. There are 11 residues in the CDR3. Trimming removed 0 bases at V and 11 bases at J, with 7 bases between. The CDR3 spells CASSLEDQQYF. As DNA, the CDR3 is TGCGCCAGCAGCTTGGAGGACCAGCAGTATTTT.

V gene TRBV20-1 combines with J gene TRBJ2-6, with TRBD2 identical over 9 bases. The junction had 6 bases not matched to a gene; V was cut back by 3 bases and J by 0 bases. Germline lookup yields CDR1 DFQATT and CDR2 SNEGSKA (reference sequence). The CDR3 runs to 17 residues. The CDR3 region is CSARDSGGISGANVLTF. In nucleotides, the CDR3 is TGCAGTGCTAGGGATAGCGGGGGAATCTCTGGGGCCAACGTCCTGACTTTC.

The chain uses TRBV27 and TRBJ1-5; TRBD1 aligns across 8 bases. This CDR3 contains 16 residues. CDR1 is MNHEY and CDR2 is SMNVEV in the germline V gene (reference sequence). The junction had 15 bases not matched to a gene; V was cut back by 8 bases and J by 6 bases. The CDR3 loop is CASRPKRGRGPQPQHF. In nucleotides, the CDR3 is TGTGCCAGCCGCCCAAAACGGGGCAGGGGGCCTCAGCCCCAGCATTTT.

This clonotype has only one observation. The rearrangement links TRBV28 to TRBJ2-3; 11 bases map to TRBD1. V shed 6 bases and J 3 bases; nucleotides not matched to a gene: 8. The CDR3 contains 16 residues. Germline CDR1 reads MDHEN; CDR2 reads SYDVKM. The CDR3 nucleotides read TGTGCCAGCAGCGAGGCGGGGACAGGGGGTACAGATACGCAGTATTTT. Its protein is CASSEAGTGGTDTQYF.